This TCR beta chain was retrieved from a study of T cell responses to AZD1222 COVID-19 vaccine (dated by TCRdb to about 2021). General notes on the study: A total of 233 trial participants underwent TCR sequencing, of whom nearly 210 received two doses of AZD1222 and about 25 received two doses of the MenACWY control vaccine. Enrollment into the trials was organized by age into subgroups of 18-55, 56-69 and 70-plus years, and those subgroups contained roughly 150, 30 and 60 TCR-sequenced participants, respectively.

The sample's time point label, decoded: about 28 days (+/-7) after the second vaccine dose. AZD1222 recipients whose second dose came at about 4 weeks and those whose second dose came at about 12 weeks were combined into one group, since spike-specific TCR depth and breadth did not differ between the two schedules. The vaccinee samples were drawn from two UK trials, COV001 and COV002, one of which was a single-blind randomized controlled phase 2/3 trial testing AZD1222 (ChAdOx1 nCoV-19) in healthy adults. Trial participant PBMC samples were collected at day 0 and day 28 after the second dose for TCRbeta chain sequencing. The germline V gene sets CDR1 to ENHRY and CDR2 to SYGVKD. The CDR3 has 14 amino acids, counting the end cysteine and phenylalanine. The CDR3 DNA has 42 bases and is translated from base 1. Cut back by 3 bases and 0 bases, the V and J ends lie 9 bases apart. The CDR3 regions of human TCRbeta chains were analyzed by immunosequencing. On the study's bioinformatics: TCRs in the repertoires were matched against a reference library of SARS-CoV-2-specific TCRs that had been generated with the MIRA antigen-specificity platform. Breadth was defined as the fraction of unique TCRs that were SARS-CoV-2-associated, and depth was defined as the fraction of total T cells that were SARS-CoV-2-associated. Using the MIRA data, each spike-specific TCR was assigned both to the spike region to which the TCR was reactive and to a CD4 or CD8 class. Log10-transformed breadth and depth values were compared by one-way ANOVA with Sidak's multiple comparisons tests. Entries here come from immuneACCESS through TCRdb and include only in-frame sequences with V and J called. Some clones fail to appear in such tables; in the studies checked, an unresolved V gene covers under half of the shortfall, and the cause of the remainder is unknown. V, J and clone size were drawn from that table, and D and trimming were deduced from the DNA. The sample yields over 150,000 clones; roughly 90% were counted once. Clones ranked in the top ten supply about 3.5% of the sample.

Summary of the overall study and its limitations: Because no day 14 peak-response samples were available, the repertoires could be characterized only after the peak T cell response. Participants were mostly white British and included more females than males, and it was suggested by the authors that clonal diversity may have been underestimated. Conclusions about previously exposed vaccinees are limited because only six or seven AZD1222 recipients were SARS-CoV-2 seropositive at baseline. Reportedly, almost half of the unique spike-specific TCRs recognized epitopes lying outside the regions that are mutated in the B.1.351 and B.1.1.7 variants. The vaccine-associated CD4 TCRs covered the entire spike protein, and the dominant responses fell in regions 160-218 and 743-854. After two AZD1222 doses, both the breadth and the depth of spike-specific TCRs were significantly higher than at day 0 and than in MenACWY recipients. The 56-69-year group was small, and its depth increase did not reach significance, likely because of low power.

A note on this clone: The clone's antigen remains unknown. The input lacks base qualities; no much larger clone sits a single base away.

The source material was peripheral blood, sampled 28 days after the second AZD1222 dose. The chain is assembled from TRBV10-3 and TRBJ2-7; tentative D gene TRBD1, with 6 bases matching. This sequence originates from an adult who received the AZD1222 COVID-19 vaccine. The nucleotide sequence reads TGTGCCATCAGTGACGGACAGAGCTCCTACGAGCAGTACTTC. It encodes CAISDGQSSYEQYF.